A selection of T cell receptor beta chains follows, all from one sample in a study of CD8 T cells in Susac syndrome. TCRdb re-derived calls from the immunoSEQ multiplex PCR reads in MiXCR, one entry per CDR3 protein. The sample records around 100,000 distinct CDR3 sequences, around 95% being singletons. What was sequenced was CD8+ T cells from PBMCs. These receptors were collected from a human donor with Susac syndrome. Each CDR3 is given without its conserved first and last residue. Clone size appears in some rows only: once, few, many, or a class for an expanded clone.

v_call	j_call	clone_size	cdr3_aa
TRBV27	TRBJ2-7	-	ASSPPGQGFYEQY
TRBV20-1	TRBJ2-1	once	SALPPRYYNEQF
TRBV20-1	TRBJ2-2	-	SATSGGDTGELF
TRBV7-9	TRBJ1-2	-	ASSPAGSHGYT
TRBV27	TRBJ2-2	-	ASSPPRLAGTGELF
TRBV7-2	TRBJ2-7	once	ASSSQPGTPEQY
TRBV15	TRBJ1-1	-	ATSPDFGQVTEAF
TRBV2	TRBJ2-3	-	ASSERTDTQY
TRBV20-1	TRBJ2-5	-	SARDLLGGAETQY
TRBV18	TRBJ2-5	once	ASSPVIEPTGEETQY
TRBV4-1	TRBJ2-7	-	ASSQERLADSYEQY
TRBV9	TRBJ2-1	-	ASSVGGTYNEQF
TRBV6-2/TRBV6-3	TRBJ2-1	-	ASSYTSGAGEQF
TRBV27	TRBJ2-7	once	ASSPPTGREQY
TRBV5-1	TRBJ2-3	-	ASSLFQRGVTDTQY